A single sample is the source of the 2 T cell receptor beta chains below, sequenced in a study of control samples from healthy donors and cancer patients. Libraries were prepared by immunoSEQ multiplex PCR; TCRdb keeps only in-frame clonotypes and omits some of them. The sample lists about 34,000 clones, approximately 90% seen once, with more than 1.5% in the top ten. Sample: PBMCs. The receptors stem from a woman in her thirties or forties with lung cancer.

The rearrangement uses TRBV4-1 and TRBJ2-7; D might be TRBD1 (6 bases). This CDR3 comprises 16 residues. Germline assignment: CDR1 MGHRA and CDR2 YSYEKL. V shed 0 bases and J shed 2 bases, with 14 bases lying between them. The CDR3 protein is CASSQDPPTGPYEQYF. The CDR3 coding sequence is TGCGCCAGCAGCCAAGATCCACCGACAGGACCCTACGAGCAGTACTTC.

Turning to this clone: The same CDR3 also results from other DNA sequences found in this sample. The chain joins TRBV9 to TRBJ2-5; 15 bases line up with TRBD2. The germline V gene encodes CDR1 SGDLS and CDR2 YYNGEE. J was trimmed by 4 bases and V by 0 bases; bases with no gene match: 7. The CDR3 is made up of 18 amino acids. Here the CDR3 DNA reads TGTGCCAGCAGCGTAGGGCTGCGGACTAGCGGGGGGGGAGAGACCCAGTACTTC. It encodes CASSVGLRTSGGGETQYF.